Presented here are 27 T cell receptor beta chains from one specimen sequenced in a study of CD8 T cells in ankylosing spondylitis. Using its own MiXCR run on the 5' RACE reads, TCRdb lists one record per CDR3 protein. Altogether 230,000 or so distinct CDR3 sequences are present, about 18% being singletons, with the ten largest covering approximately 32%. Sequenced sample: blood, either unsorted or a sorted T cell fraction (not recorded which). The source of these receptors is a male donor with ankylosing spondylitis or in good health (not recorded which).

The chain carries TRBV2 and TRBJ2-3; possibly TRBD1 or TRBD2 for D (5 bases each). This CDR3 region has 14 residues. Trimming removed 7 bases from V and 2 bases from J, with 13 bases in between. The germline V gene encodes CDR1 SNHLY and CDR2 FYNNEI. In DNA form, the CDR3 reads TGTGCCAGCATCGGGACCCATACCACAGATACGCAGTATTTT. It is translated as CASIGTHTTDTQYF. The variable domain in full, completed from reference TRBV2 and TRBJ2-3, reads EPEVTQTPSHQVTQMGQEVILRCVPISNHLYFYWYRQILGQKVEFLVSFYNNEISEKSEIFDDQFSVERPDGSNFTLKIRSTKLEDSAMYFCASIGTHTTDTQYFGPGTRLTVL.

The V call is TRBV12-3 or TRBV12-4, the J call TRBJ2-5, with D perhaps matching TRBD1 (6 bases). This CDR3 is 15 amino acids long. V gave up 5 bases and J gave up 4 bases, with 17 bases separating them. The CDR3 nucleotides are TGTGCCAGCAGTGCTACAGGGCGTAGGGGAGAGACCCAGTACTTC. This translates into CASSATGRRGETQYF.

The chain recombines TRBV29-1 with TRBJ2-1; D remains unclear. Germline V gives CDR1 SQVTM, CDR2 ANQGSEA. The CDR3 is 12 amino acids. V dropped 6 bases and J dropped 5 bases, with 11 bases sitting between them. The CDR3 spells CSVLKGNNEQFF. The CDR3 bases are TGCAGCGTCCTTAAAGGGAACAATGAGCAGTTCTTC.

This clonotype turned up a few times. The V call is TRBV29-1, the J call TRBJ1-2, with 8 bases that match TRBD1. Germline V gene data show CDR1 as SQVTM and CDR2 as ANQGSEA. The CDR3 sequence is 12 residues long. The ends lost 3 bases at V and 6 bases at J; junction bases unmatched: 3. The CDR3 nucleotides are TGCAGCGTTGAGGACAGGGATCATGGCTACACCTTC. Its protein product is CSVEDRDHGYTF. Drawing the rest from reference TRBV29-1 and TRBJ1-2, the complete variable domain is SAVISQKPSRDICQRGTSLTIQCQVDSQVTMMFWYRQQPGQSLTLIATANQGSEATYESGFVIDKFPISRPNLTFSTLTVSNMSPEDSSIYLCSVEDRDHGYTFGSGTRLTVV.

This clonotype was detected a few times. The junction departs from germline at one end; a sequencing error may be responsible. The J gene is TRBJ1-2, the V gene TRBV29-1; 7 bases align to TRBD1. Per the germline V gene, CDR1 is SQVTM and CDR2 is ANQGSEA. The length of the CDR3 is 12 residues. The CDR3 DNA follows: TGCAGGGTTGGCCGACAGGGATTGGGCTACACCTTC. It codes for CRVGRQGLGYTF.

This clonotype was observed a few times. The CDR3: CSVRRDRGNYEQYF. CDR3 sequence (DNA): TGCAGCGTTAGACGGGACAGGGGGAACTACGAGCAGTACTTC. V usage is TRBV29-1 and J usage is TRBJ2-7; 11 nucleotides agree with TRBD1. The CDR3 sequence is 14 residues long. Germline trimming cut 5 bases from V and 3 bases from J; bases unmatched to any gene: 6. CDR1 is SQVTM and CDR2 is ANQGSEA in the germline V gene.

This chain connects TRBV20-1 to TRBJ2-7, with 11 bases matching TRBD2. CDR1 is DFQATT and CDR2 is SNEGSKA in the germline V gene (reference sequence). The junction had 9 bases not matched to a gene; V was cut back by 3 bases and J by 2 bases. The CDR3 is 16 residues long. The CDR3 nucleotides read TGCAGTGCTAGGAGGGGAAGACTAGCGGGACCCTACGAGCAGTACTTC. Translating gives CSARRGRLAGPYEQYF.

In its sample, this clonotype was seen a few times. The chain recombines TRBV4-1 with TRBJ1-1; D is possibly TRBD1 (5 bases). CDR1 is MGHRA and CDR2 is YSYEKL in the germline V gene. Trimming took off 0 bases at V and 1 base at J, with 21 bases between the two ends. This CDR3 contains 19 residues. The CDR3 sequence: CASSQESWQLMGGNTEAFF. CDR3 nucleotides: TGCGCCAGCAGCCAAGAATCCTGGCAGCTTATGGGGGGGAACACTGAAGCTTTCTTT.

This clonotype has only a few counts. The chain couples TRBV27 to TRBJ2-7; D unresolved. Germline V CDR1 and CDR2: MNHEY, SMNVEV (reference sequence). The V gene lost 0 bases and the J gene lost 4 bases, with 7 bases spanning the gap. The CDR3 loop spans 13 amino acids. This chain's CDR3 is CASSLSRAYEQYF. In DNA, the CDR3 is TGTGCCAGCAGTTTATCCCGGGCGTACGAGCAGTACTTC.

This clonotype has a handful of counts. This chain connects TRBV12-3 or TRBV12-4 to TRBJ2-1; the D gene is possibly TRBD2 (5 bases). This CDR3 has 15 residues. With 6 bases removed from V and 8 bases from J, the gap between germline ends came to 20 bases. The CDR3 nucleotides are TGTGCCAGCAGAGAATCCGGACTTCTAGGCGATGAGCAGTTCTTC. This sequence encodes CASRESGLLGDEQFF.

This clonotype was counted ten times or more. This CDR3 reads CASGLVGTFQETQYF. The DNA for the CDR3 is TGTGCTAGTGGTTTGGTAGGGACATTCCAAGAGACCCAGTACTTC. V is TRBV12-5 and J is TRBJ2-5, with a possible D match to TRBD1 (6 bases). Between the trimmed V and J ends, which lost 0 bases and 1 base, there was a span of 9 bases. This CDR3 spans 15 amino acids. The germline CDR1 and CDR2 sequences are LGHNT and FRNRAP.

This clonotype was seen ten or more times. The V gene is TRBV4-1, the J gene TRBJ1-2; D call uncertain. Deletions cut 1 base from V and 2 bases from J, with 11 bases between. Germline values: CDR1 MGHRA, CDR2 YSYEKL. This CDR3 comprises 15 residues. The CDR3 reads CASSQGGSLNYGYTF. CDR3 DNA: TGCGCCAGCAGCCAAGGGGGAAGCCTAAACTATGGCTACACCTTC.

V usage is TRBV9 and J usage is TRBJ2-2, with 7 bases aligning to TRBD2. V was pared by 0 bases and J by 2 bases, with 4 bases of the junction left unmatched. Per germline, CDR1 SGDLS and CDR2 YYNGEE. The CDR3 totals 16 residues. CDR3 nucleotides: TGTGCCAGCAGCGTAGGTCTAGCGGACAACACCGGGGAGCTGTTTTTT. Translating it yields CASSVGLADNTGELFF.

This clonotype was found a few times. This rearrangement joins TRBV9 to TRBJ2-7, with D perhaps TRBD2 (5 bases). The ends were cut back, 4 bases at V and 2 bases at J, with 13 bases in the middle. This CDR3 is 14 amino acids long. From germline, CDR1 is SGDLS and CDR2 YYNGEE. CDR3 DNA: TGTGCCAGCAGCCACCGGGATTCCGCCTACGAGCAGTACTTC. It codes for CASSHRDSAYEQYF.

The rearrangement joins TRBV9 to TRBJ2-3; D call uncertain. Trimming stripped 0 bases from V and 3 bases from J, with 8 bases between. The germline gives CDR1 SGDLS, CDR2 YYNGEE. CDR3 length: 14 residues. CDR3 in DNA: TGTGCCAGCAGCGTAGAAGCTCTGACAGATACGCAGTATTTT. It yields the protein CASSVEALTDTQYF.

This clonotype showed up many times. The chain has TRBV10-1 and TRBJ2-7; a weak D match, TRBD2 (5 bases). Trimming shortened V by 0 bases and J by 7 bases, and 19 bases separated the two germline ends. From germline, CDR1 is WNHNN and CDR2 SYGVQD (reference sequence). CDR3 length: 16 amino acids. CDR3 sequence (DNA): TGCGCCAGCAGTGAGTCGACCGGGGTAACTCCTAAAGAGCAGTACTTC. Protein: CASSESTGVTPKEQYF.

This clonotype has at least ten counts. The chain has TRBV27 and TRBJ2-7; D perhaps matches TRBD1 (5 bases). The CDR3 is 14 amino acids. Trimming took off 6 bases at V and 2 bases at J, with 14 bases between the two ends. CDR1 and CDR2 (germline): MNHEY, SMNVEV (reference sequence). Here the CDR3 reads CASSEIREPYEQYF. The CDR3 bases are TGTGCCAGCAGCGAGATCAGGGAACCCTACGAGCAGTACTTC.

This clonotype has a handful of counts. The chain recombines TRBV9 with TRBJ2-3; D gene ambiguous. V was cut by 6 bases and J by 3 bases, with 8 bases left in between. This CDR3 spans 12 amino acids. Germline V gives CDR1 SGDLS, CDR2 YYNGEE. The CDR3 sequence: CASNPATDTQYF. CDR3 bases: TGTGCCAGCAACCCAGCAACAGATACGCAGTATTTT.

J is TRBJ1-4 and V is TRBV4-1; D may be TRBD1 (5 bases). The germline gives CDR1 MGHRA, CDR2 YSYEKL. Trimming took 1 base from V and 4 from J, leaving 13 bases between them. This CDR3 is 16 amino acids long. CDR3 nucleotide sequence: TGCGCCAGCAGCCAAGTAAGGGCAGGGAGTAATGAAAAACTGTTTTTT. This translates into CASSQVRAGSNEKLFF.

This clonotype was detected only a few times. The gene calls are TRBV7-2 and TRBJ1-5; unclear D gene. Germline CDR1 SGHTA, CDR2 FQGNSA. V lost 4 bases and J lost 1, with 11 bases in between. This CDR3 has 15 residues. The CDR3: CASSSGPGSNQPQHF. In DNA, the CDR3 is TGTGCCAGCAGCTCCGGCCCGGGGAGCAATCAGCCCCAGCATTTT.

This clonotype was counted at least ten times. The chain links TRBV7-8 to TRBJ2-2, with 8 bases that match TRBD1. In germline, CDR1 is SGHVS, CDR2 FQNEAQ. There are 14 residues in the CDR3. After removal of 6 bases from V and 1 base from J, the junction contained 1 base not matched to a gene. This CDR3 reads CASRGTGNTGELFF. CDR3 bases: TGTGCCAGCAGGGGGACAGGGAACACCGGGGAGCTGTTTTTT.

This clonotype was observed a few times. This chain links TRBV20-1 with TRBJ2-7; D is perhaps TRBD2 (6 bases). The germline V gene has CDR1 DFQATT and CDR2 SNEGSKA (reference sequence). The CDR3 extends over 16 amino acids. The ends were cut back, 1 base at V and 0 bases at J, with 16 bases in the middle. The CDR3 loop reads CSARALVGSHSYEQYF. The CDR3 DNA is TGCAGTGCTAGAGCCTTAGTCGGGAGCCACTCCTACGAGCAGTACTTC.

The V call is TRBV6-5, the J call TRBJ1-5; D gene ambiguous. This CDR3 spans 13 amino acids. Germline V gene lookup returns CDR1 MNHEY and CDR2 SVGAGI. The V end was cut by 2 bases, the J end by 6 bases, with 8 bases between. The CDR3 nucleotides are TGTGCCAGCAGTTACGGATATAGTCAGCCCCAGCATTTT. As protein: CASSYGYSQPQHF.

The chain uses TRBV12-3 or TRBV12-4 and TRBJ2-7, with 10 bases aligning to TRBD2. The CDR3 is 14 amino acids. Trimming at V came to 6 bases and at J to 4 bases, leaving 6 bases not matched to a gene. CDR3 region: CASRSGTSEYEQYF. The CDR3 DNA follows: TGTGCCAGCAGATCCGGGACTAGCGAGTACGAGCAGTACTTC.

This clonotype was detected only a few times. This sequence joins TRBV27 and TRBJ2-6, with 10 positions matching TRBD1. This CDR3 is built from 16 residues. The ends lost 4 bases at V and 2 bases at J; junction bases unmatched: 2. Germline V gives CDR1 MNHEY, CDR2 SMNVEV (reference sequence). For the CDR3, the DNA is TGTGCCAGCAGTTCGACAGGGGGCGCTGGGGCCAACGTCCTGACTTTC. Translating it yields CASSSTGGAGANVLTF.

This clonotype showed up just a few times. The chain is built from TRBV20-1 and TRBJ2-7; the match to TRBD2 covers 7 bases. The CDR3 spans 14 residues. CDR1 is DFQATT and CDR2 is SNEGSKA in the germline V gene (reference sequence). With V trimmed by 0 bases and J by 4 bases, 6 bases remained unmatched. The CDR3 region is CSARDIGGGYEQYF. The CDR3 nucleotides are TGCAGTGCTAGAGATATTGGCGGGGGATACGAGCAGTACTTC.

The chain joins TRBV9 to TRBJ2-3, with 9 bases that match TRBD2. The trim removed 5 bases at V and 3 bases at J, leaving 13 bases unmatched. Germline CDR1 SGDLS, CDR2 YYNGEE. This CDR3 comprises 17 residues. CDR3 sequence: CASSSSLAGGPTDTQYF. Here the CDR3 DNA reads TGTGCCAGCAGTTCCTCTCTTGCGGGAGGGCCGACAGATACGCAGTATTTT.